A single T cell receptor (beta chain) is shown here with its context. 0.5 to 1 ug RNA was reverse transcribed with random hexamers. By means of immunoSEQ multiplex PCR, TCR beta CDR3 spanning 54 Vbeta and 13 Jbeta underwent amplification. TCRdb passed the immunoSEQ multiplex PCR reads through MiXCR, listing each CDR3 protein once. The table includes about 300,000 distinct CDR3 sequences, 65% to 90% detected once. The entry originates in a study of CD8 T cells in Susac syndrome. V lost 9 bases and J 8 bases, leaving 13 bases between the germline ends. Germline-derived CDR1 and CDR2 are SNHLY and FYNNEI. This CDR3 spans 11 amino acids. Control patients had untreated stable or active relapsing-remitting multiple sclerosis by revised McDonald criteria.

The V and J genes are TRBV2 and TRBJ1-2; D possibly corresponds to TRBD1 (5 bases). The source is a human donor with multiple sclerosis. Sample: CD8+ T cells from PBMCs. The CDR3 here is CASLKGYGYTF. CDR3 DNA sequence: TGTGCCAGTCTCAAGGGGTACGGCTACACCTTC.